The T cell receptor beta chain described here comes from a study of blood T cell repertoires in COVID-19. Background on the study: Donors in the United States, Italy and Spain gave samples during acute or convalescent COVID-19. Sources were T cells, B-cell-depleted T cells, or PBMCs; the material itself was cDNA or gDNA.

The germline V gene has CDR1 SNHLY and CDR2 FYNNEI. The CDR3 spans 14 residues. V lost 8 bases to trimming and J lost 5 bases, with 18 bases between them. Authors' analysis steps: It was from reference gene primer amplification that nucleated cell counts were estimated. Repertoires were generated with immunoSEQ multiplex PCR, while TCRdb's copy carries only in-frame clones and drops some. Clone size and the V and J calls come from that table; the DNA yielded D and trimming. The sample records about 75,000 clones, 79% being singletons. V gene TRBV2 combines with J gene TRBJ2-5; D is ambiguous. The specimen sequenced was peripheral blood. The sequence came from a woman older than 75 with active or convalescent COVID-19. In DNA, the CDR3 is TGTGCCAGCGTTCGAGAGGCCGATGCGGAGACCCAGTACTTC. It translates to CASVREADAETQYF.